The 17 T cell receptor beta chains listed next were all sequenced from one sample in a study of shared clonotypes between healthy human individuals. Here immunoSEQ multiplex PCR was the method, and the copy in TCRdb shows in-frame clones only, minus some. The table lists fewer than 850,000 clones, roughly 70% of them singletons. Material: memory CD4+ T cells sorted from blood. Subset described: CD45RA-negative fraction. These receptors came from a woman in her 30s in good health.

This clone has just one count. CDR3 region: CASSRTGTGGMDTQYF. Written as DNA, the CDR3 is TGTGCCAGCAGTCGGACCGGGACAGGGGGCATGGATACGCAGTATTTT. The chain combines TRBV28 with TRBJ2-3; the match to TRBD1 covers 12 bases. This CDR3 has 16 amino acids. V shed 5 bases, J shed 6 bases, and the junction held 9 bases outside the gene matches. Germline values: CDR1 MDHEN, CDR2 SYDVKM.

On this clone: The sample has other DNA sequences that encode this CDR3 too. This chain joins TRBV10-3 and TRBJ2-1; D is uncertain. CDR1 is ENHRY and CDR2 is SYGVKD in the germline V gene. This CDR3 spans 11 amino acids. V gave up 6 bases and J gave up 5 bases, with 5 bases separating them. CDR3 loop: CAIRQDNEQFF. In DNA, the CDR3 is TGTGCCATCAGGCAGGACAATGAGCAGTTCTTC.

The rearrangement uses TRBV6-5 and TRBJ2-7; possibly TRBD1 for D (6 bases). V was trimmed by 3 bases and J by 2 bases, leaving 14 bases between them. Germline V CDR1 and CDR2: MNHEY, SVGAGI. This CDR3 contains 15 residues. CDR3 loop: CASSYGQRNTYEQYF. In nucleotides, the CDR3 is TGTGCCAGCAGTTATGGACAGAGGAACACCTACGAGCAGTACTTC.

J is TRBJ1-1 and V is TRBV5-1, with TRBD1 matching 7 bases. The CDR3 sequence is 11 residues long. The germline CDR1 and CDR2 sequences are SGHRS and YFSETQ. The V and J ends lost 5 bases and 11 bases, in that order; junction bases with no gene match: 6. The CDR3 region has the DNA TGCGCCAGCAGGGAAACAGGGGAGGCTTTCTTT. Translation gives CASRETGEAFF.

This chain joins TRBV5-1 and TRBJ2-3; TRBD2 aligns across 12 bases. Germline loops: CDR1 SGHRS, CDR2 YFSETQ. V lost 4 bases and J lost 6; bases outside the gene matches: 6. The CDR3 runs 15 residues. CDR3 residues: CASSTLAGGEDTQYF. DNA for the CDR3: TGCGCCAGCAGCACACTAGCGGGAGGCGAGGATACGCAGTATTTT.

In nucleotides, the CDR3 is TGTGCCAGCAGCGGAAGGGGGTTCGGCGGAAACACCATATATTTT. Translation gives CASSGRGFGGNTIYF. The V gene is TRBV9, the J gene TRBJ1-3; D may be TRBD1 (6 bases). CDR3 length equals 15 residues. V was shortened by 3 bases and J by 4 bases, with 14 bases between the two germline ends. Germline V gene sequence: CDR1 SGDLS, CDR2 YYNGEE.

The chain carries TRBV5-1 and TRBJ1-2; 8 nucleotides align to TRBD1. Germline V lookup: CDR1 SGHRS, CDR2 YFSETQ. V was clipped by 7 bases and J by 0 bases; unmatched bases: 2. CDR3 size: 13 residues. The CDR3: CASGQGTNYGYTF. In DNA form, the CDR3 reads TGCGCCAGCGGACAGGGCACTAACTATGGCTACACCTTC. The full variable domain, with the rest looked up from reference TRBV5-1 and TRBJ1-2, is KAGVTQTPRYLIKTRGQQVTLSCSPISGHRSVSWYQQTPGQGLQFLFEYFSETQRNKGNFPGRFSGRQFSNSRSEMNVSTLELGDSALYLCASGQGTNYGYTFGSGTRLTVV.

The chain joins TRBV28 to TRBJ2-3; D possibly corresponds to TRBD2 (7 bases). The CDR3 runs 15 residues. The V gene lost 4 bases and the J gene lost 4 bases, with 15 bases spanning the gap. The germline CDR1 and CDR2 sequences are MDHEN and SYDVKM. The CDR3, as DNA: TGTGCCAGCAGTTCAGCGGGCGGGGGCGCAGATACGCAGTATTTT. Translating gives CASSSAGGGADTQYF. The full variable domain, its missing parts supplied by reference TRBV28 and TRBJ2-3, is DVKVTQSSRYLVKRTGEKVFLECVQDMDHENMFWYRQDPGLGLRLIYFSYDVKMKEKGDIPEGYSVSREKKERFSLILESASTNQTSMYLCASSSAGGGADTQYFGPGTRLTVL.

V usage is TRBV15 and J usage is TRBJ1-5; a weak D match, TRBD1 (5 bases). V was clipped by 3 bases and J by 6 bases, with 18 bases between them. CDR3 size: 16 residues. Germline V gives CDR1 LNHNV, CDR2 YYDKDF (reference sequence). Here the CDR3 reads CATSSSVDSGLQPQHF. CDR3 bases: TGTGCCACCAGCAGTTCAGTCGACAGCGGGCTTCAGCCCCAGCATTTT.

The chain employs TRBV27 and TRBJ2-2, with D unresolved. There are 13 residues in the CDR3. The germline V and J ends were trimmed by 5 bases and 6 bases, with 10 bases remaining between them. CDR1 and CDR2 from the germline V gene are MNHEY and SMNVEV (reference sequence). CDR3 nucleotide sequence: TGTGCCAGCAGTCTTACCGGCGCCGGGGAGCTGTTTTTT. The encoded protein is CASSLTGAGELFF.

V is TRBV5-1 and J is TRBJ2-7, with 8 bases fitting TRBD1. This CDR3 has 15 amino acids. Per the germline V gene, CDR1 is SGHRS and CDR2 is YFSETQ. J was trimmed by 0 bases and V by 6 bases; bases with no gene match: 8. As DNA, the CDR3 is TGCGCCAGCAACCACGGACAGGGTAGCTCCTACGAGCAGTACTTC. This gives the protein CASNHGQGSSYEQYF.

The chain has TRBV27 and TRBJ2-1, with D possibly matching TRBD2 (5 bases). V lost 5 bases, J lost 5 bases, and 16 bases lay in between. Germline values: CDR1 MNHEY, CDR2 SMNVEV (reference sequence). CDR3 length: 15 residues. CDR3 protein: CASSTHASNNNEQFF. The CDR3 DNA sequence: TGTGCCAGCAGTACCCACGCTAGCAATAACAATGAGCAGTTCTTC.

This chain joins TRBV30 and TRBJ2-3, with TRBD2 matching over 8 bases. V was pared by 6 bases and J by 1 base, with 6 bases of the junction left unmatched. Germline V gives CDR1 GTSNPN, CDR2 SVGIG (reference sequence). CDR3 length: 14 amino acids. For the CDR3, the DNA is TGTGCCTGTCTCTGGCGGGAGGGCACAGATACGCAGTATTTT. Translated: CACLWREGTDTQYF.

This clone was seen only once. The J gene is TRBJ1-1, the V gene TRBV19, with a weak D call TRBD1 (6 bases). Deletions cut 5 bases from V and 0 bases from J, with 13 bases between. CDR1 is LNHDA and CDR2 is SQIVND in the germline V gene (reference sequence). The CDR3 extends over 15 amino acids. CDR3: CASSLTTGMNTEAFF. The CDR3 DNA reads as TGTGCCAGTAGTCTAACGACAGGAATGAACACTGAAGCTTTCTTT.

The V gene is TRBV7-2, the J gene TRBJ2-7; 8 positions agree with TRBD2. Germline-derived CDR1 and CDR2 are SGHTA and FQGNSA. There are 14 residues in the CDR3. The V gene end was trimmed by 5 bases and the J gene end by 2 bases; junction bases not matched to a gene: 5. The CDR3 DNA follows: TGTGCCAGCAGCCGGAGCGGGAGCGCCTACGAGCAGTACTTC. As protein: CASSRSGSAYEQYF.

V gene TRBV6-1 combines with J gene TRBJ1-6; D remains unclear. V was cut by 10 bases and J by 13 bases, with 20 bases left in between. The CDR3 runs to 13 residues. Germline V lookup: CDR1 MNHNS, CDR2 SASEGT. CDR3 residues: CATHKERERPLHF. The CDR3 DNA reads TGTGCCACCCACAAGGAGCGGGAGAGGCCCCTCCACTTT.

J is TRBJ2-1 and V is TRBV28, with TRBD2 matching 10 bases. This CDR3 contains 17 residues. The germline gives CDR1 MDHEN, CDR2 SYDVKM. V lost 5 bases to trimming and J lost 3 bases; unmatched junction nucleotides: 10. CDR3 sequence: CASSPISGRRGYNEQFF. The CDR3 DNA follows: TGTGCCAGCAGTCCTATTAGCGGGAGGAGGGGCTACAATGAGCAGTTCTTC.